The 18 T cell receptor beta chains reported below all come from one sample, sequenced in a study of T cell responses to AZD1222 COVID-19 vaccine. The repertoire was sequenced with immunoSEQ multiplex PCR; TCRdb's copy has only in-frame clones and lacks some. The sample lists 90,000 to 110,000 clones, about 80% occurring once. The specimen comprised peripheral blood, sampled on day 0 of AZD1222 vaccination. Every receptor here comes from an adult in good health.

J is TRBJ1-2 and V is TRBV7-8; 8 bases are shared with TRBD1. In germline, CDR1 is SGHVS, CDR2 FQNEAQ. The CDR3 runs 15 residues. The V and J ends lost 5 bases and 7 bases, in that order; junction bases with no gene match: 12. CDR3 loop: CASSPGTGRPAGYTF. CDR3 sequence (DNA): TGTGCCAGCAGCCCGGGGACAGGAAGACCTGCTGGCTACACCTTC.

This chain connects TRBV6-2 or TRBV6-3 to TRBJ2-2; the D gene is possibly TRBD1 (6 bases). This CDR3 comprises 16 residues. Germline V gene sequence: CDR1 MNHEY, CDR2 SVGEGT. V lost 6 bases, J lost 0 bases, and 14 bases lay in between. In DNA, the CDR3 is TGTGCCAGCAGCCATACTGACAGGACGAACACCGGGGAGCTGTTTTTT. It codes for CASSHTDRTNTGELFF.

This chain links TRBV18 with TRBJ2-7, with a tentative D call TRBD1 (5 bases). The ends were cut back, 2 bases at V and 2 bases at J, with 13 bases in the middle. The length of the CDR3 is 15 residues. CDR1 and CDR2 (germline): KGHSH, LQKENI. The CDR3 sequence: CASSPSLETAYEQYF. In nucleotides, the CDR3 is TGTGCCAGCTCACCAAGTTTAGAGACAGCCTACGAGCAGTACTTC.

The rearrangement links TRBV12-3 or TRBV12-4 to TRBJ1-1; D call uncertain. This CDR3 has 11 amino acids. V was clipped by 3 bases and J by 7 bases, with 6 bases between them. CDR3 in amino acids: CASSLGGEAFF. CDR3 coding DNA: TGTGCCAGCAGTTTGGGTGGTGAAGCTTTCTTT.

The rearrangement links TRBV3-1 (or the pseudogene TRBV3-2) to TRBJ1-1; D gene unclear. Trimming took 4 bases from V and 5 from J, leaving 11 bases between them. CDR1 is LGHDT and CDR2 is YNNKEL in the germline V gene (reference sequence). The CDR3 totals 13 residues. CDR3 protein: CASSRLIGTEAFF. The CDR3 region has the DNA TGTGCCAGCAGCCGCCTCATAGGAACTGAAGCTTTCTTT.

This rearrangement joins TRBV2 to TRBJ2-2; D call uncertain. From germline, CDR1 is SNHLY and CDR2 FYNNEI. The CDR3 has 12 amino acids. V lost 5 bases to trimming and J lost 3 bases, with 4 bases between them. The CDR3: CASSLDTGELFF. CDR3 DNA sequence: TGTGCCAGCAGTTTAGACACCGGGGAGCTGTTTTTT.

This chain links TRBV4-3 with TRBJ2-3; D may be TRBD1 or TRBD2 (5 bases each). The CDR3 has 14 residues. V was pared by 8 bases and J by 3 bases, with 15 bases between. The germline gives CDR1 LGHNA, CDR2 YSLEER. The CDR3 nucleotides are TGCGCCAGCTCCGAGACCTGGGGGACAGATACGCAGTATTTT. It is translated as CASSETWGTDTQYF.

J is TRBJ1-4 and V is TRBV9; D call uncertain. With 3 bases removed from V and 3 bases from J, the gap between germline ends came to 6 bases. CDR1 and CDR2 from the germline V gene are SGDLS and YYNGEE. This CDR3 is 13 amino acids long. CDR3 amino acids: CASSGSANEKLFF. The CDR3 DNA sequence: TGTGCCAGCAGCGGCTCGGCTAATGAAAAACTGTTTTTT.

CDR3 nucleotide sequence: TGTGCCAGCAGGGGACAGACTAACACTGAAGCTTTCTTT. Translated, it gives CASRGQTNTEAFF. The gene calls are TRBV6-6 and TRBJ1-1, with 7 bases identical to TRBD1. Looked up from germline, CDR1 is MNHNY and CDR2 is SVGAGI (reference sequence). The trim removed 6 bases at V and 2 bases at J, leaving 3 bases unmatched. This CDR3 spans 13 amino acids.

The J gene is TRBJ2-5, the V gene TRBV19; 10 positions agree with TRBD1. This CDR3 region has 14 residues. J lost 4 bases, V lost 6 bases, and 5 bases had no gene match. CDR1 LNHDA and CDR2 SQIVND come from the germline V gene (reference sequence). The CDR3 sequence is CASSYGTGVETQYF. For the CDR3, the DNA is TGTGCCAGTAGCTACGGGACAGGGGTAGAGACCCAGTACTTC.

The chain carries TRBV29-1 and TRBJ2-7; D assignment may be TRBD1 or TRBD2 (5 bases each). Trimming took off 1 base at V and 5 bases at J, with 15 bases between the two ends. CDR3 length: 14 residues. Germline CDR1 and CDR2: SQVTM and ANQGSEA. DNA for the CDR3: TGCAGCGTTGAAGTAGACCGGGACGGGGACGAGCAGTACTTC. Encoded protein: CSVEVDRDGDEQYF.

This clone was seen only a few times. The genes are TRBV4-3 and TRBJ2-7; D remains unclear. V lost 0 bases, J lost 0 bases, and 6 bases lay in between. Germline V gives CDR1 LGHNA, CDR2 YSLEER. This CDR3 has 14 amino acids. The CDR3 sequence is CASSQDAFSYEQYF. The DNA for the CDR3 is TGCGCCAGCAGCCAAGATGCATTCTCCTACGAGCAGTACTTC.

This clone was counted ten times or more. This chain connects TRBV13 to TRBJ2-2, with a possible D match to TRBD1 (7 bases). Trimming took off 5 bases at V and 6 bases at J, with 16 bases between the two ends. The CDR3 spans 15 residues. Germline CDR1 reads PRHDT; CDR2 reads FYEKMQ (reference sequence). The CDR3 sequence is CASSPPQGEAGELFF. The CDR3 bases are TGTGCCAGCAGCCCTCCCCAGGGGGAGGCCGGGGAGCTGTTTTTT.

V is TRBV11-2 and J is TRBJ1-5; 9 bases agree with TRBD1. Looked up from germline, CDR1 is SGHAT and CDR2 is FQNNGV. Unmatched junction bases numbered 1, after V lost 5 bases and J lost 5 bases. This CDR3 comprises 13 residues. The CDR3 is CASSRDRDQPQHF. CDR3 coding DNA: TGTGCCAGCAGCCGGGACAGGGATCAGCCCCAGCATTTT.

The genes are TRBV27 and TRBJ1-2, with D uncertain. The length of the CDR3 is 15 residues. Germline CDR1 reads MNHEY; CDR2 reads SMNVEV (reference sequence). The V gene lost 6 bases and the J gene lost 5 bases, with 19 bases spanning the gap. The DNA for the CDR3 is TGTGCCAGCAGGACCCGCGAGCAGATACCTTATGGCTACACCTTC. Translating gives CASRTREQIPYGYTF.

The genes are TRBV2 and TRBJ1-4; D not resolved. V lost 5 bases and J lost 6, with 7 bases in between. The germline CDR1 and CDR2 sequences are SNHLY and FYNNEI. The CDR3 length is 12 residues. The CDR3 DNA reads TGTGCCAGCAGTTATAGTGATGAAAAACTGTTTTTT. This codes for CASSYSDEKLFF. The entire variable domain, with the rest obtained from reference TRBV2 and TRBJ1-4, is as follows: EPEVTQTPSHQVTQMGQEVILRCVPISNHLYFYWYRQILGQKVEFLVSFYNNEISEKSEIFDDQFSVERPDGSNFTLKIRSTKLEDSAMYFCASSYSDEKLFFGSGTQLSVL.

The CDR3 sequence is CASSLGGQAFGETQYF. CDR3 sequence (DNA): TGCGCCAGCAGCTTGGGGGGCCAAGCTTTCGGGGAGACCCAGTACTTC. The chain is built from TRBV5-1 and TRBJ2-5, with a possible D match to TRBD1 (5 bases). CDR1 and CDR2 (germline): SGHRS, YFSETQ. This CDR3 contains 16 residues. V was shortened by 0 bases and J by 5 bases, with 17 bases between the two germline ends.

The genes are TRBV5-1 and TRBJ2-7, with 8 bases fitting TRBD1. J was trimmed by 1 base and V by 5 bases; bases with no gene match: 5. In germline, CDR1 is SGHRS, CDR2 YFSETQ. The CDR3 totals 14 residues. The CDR3 coding sequence is TGCGCCAGCAGAGGACAGGGTGTTTCCTACGAGCAGTACTTC. Its translation: CASRGQGVSYEQYF.